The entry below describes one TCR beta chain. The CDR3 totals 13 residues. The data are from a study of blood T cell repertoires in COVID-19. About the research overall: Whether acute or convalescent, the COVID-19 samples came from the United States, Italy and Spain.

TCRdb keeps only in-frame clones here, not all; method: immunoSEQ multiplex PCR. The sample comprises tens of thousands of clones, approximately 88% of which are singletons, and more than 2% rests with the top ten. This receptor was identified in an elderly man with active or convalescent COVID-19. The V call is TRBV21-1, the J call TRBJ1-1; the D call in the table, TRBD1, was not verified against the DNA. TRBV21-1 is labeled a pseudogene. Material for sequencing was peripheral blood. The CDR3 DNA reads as TGTGCCAGCAGCGGAACAGGGAGCACTGAAGCTTTCTTT. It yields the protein CASSGTGSTEAFF.